This note documents a single T cell receptor (beta chain) sequence. Its antigen is not identified. This CDR3 has 15 residues. V trimming: 0 bases; J trimming: 2 bases; junction bases outside the gene matches: 0. CDR1 and CDR2 (germline): SEHNR, FQNEAQ (reference sequence). Amplification used 60 Vbeta primers and 13 Jbeta primers. The table came from immunoSEQ multiplex PCR; TCRdb's copy has only in-frame clones and leaves some out. The table shows around 160,000 clones, with approximately 80% occurring only once. This entry belongs to a study of cytomegalovirus exposure and HLA in healthy donors. Notes on the study in general: It was taken for granted in presence/absence analyses that sequencing depth across donors was roughly uniform. Both high specificity and high sensitivity reportedly marked the classifier's diagnosis of cytomegalovirus status.

The receptor was isolated from a man aged 45-65 years in good health and CMV-seropositive. Material: PBMCs. This chain connects TRBV7-9 to TRBJ2-5; TRBD1 aligns across 10 bases. CDR3: CASSLADRGQETQYF. Written as DNA, the CDR3 is TGTGCCAGCAGCTTAGCGGACAGGGGGCAAGAGACCCAGTACTTC.